The 16 T cell receptor beta chains below were found in one sample sequenced in a study of cytomegalovirus exposure and HLA in healthy donors (dated by TCRdb to the late 2010s). The library relied on the immunoSEQ multiplex PCR assay. The multiplex PCR relied on a mix of 60 forward primers for TCR Vbeta segments and 13 reverse primers for TCR Jbeta segments. TCRdb stores this immuneACCESS table with in-frame sequences only. Part of the clones is absent; in the studies checked, under half of the shortfall reflects unresolved V genes, and no reason is known for the rest. Counted in this sample were some 150,000 clones; about 76% of them appeared once. Clones ranked in the top ten supply about 1.4% of the sample. The source material was PBMCs. The receptor set was obtained from a woman aged 40 to 50 in good health and CMV-seronegative.

The genes are TRBV25-1 and TRBJ2-1; 7 nucleotides match TRBD1. CDR3 length: 14 residues. Germline values: CDR1 MGHDK, CDR2 SYGVNS. V shed 6 bases, J shed 8 bases, and the junction held 10 bases outside the gene matches. CDR3: CASSDTGTAHEQFF. CDR3 DNA: TGTGCCAGCAGCGATACCGGGACAGCTCATGAGCAGTTCTTC.

The chain joins TRBV27 to TRBJ2-7; D might be TRBD2 (6 bases). The germline CDR1 and CDR2 sequences are MNHEY and SMNVEV (reference sequence). The ends were cut back, 7 bases at V and 2 bases at J, with 18 bases in the middle. The CDR3 covers 15 residues. The CDR3 nucleotides read TGTGCCAGCACTTGGTACGGGGGATCGACCTACGAGCAGTACTTC. Amino acid sequence: CASTWYGGSTYEQYF.

The chain is built from TRBV29-1 and TRBJ1-1, with 7 bases fitting TRBD1. V was clipped by 5 bases and J by 7 bases; unmatched bases: 10. Germline CDR1 reads SQVTM; CDR2 reads ANQGSEA. The CDR3 is made up of 13 amino acids. The CDR3 spells CSVRQGGIREAFF. The CDR3 nucleotides read TGCAGCGTTCGACAGGGCGGGATCCGTGAAGCTTTCTTT.

The chain recombines TRBV6-5 with TRBJ2-1; D unresolved. Germline CDR1 is MNHEY and CDR2 is SVGAGI. V shed 2 bases and J shed 12 bases, with 14 bases lying between them. The CDR3 contains 13 residues. Here the CDR3 DNA reads TGTGCCAGCAGTTACACCCTGCGAAGTGGGCAGTTCTTC. This translates into CASSYTLRSGQFF.

This clone showed up just a few times. The CDR3: CASSTDGTGVREQYF. In DNA, the CDR3 is TGTGCCAGTAGTACCGACGGGACAGGGGTTAGGGAGCAGTACTTC. The genes are TRBV19 and TRBJ2-7; 10 positions match TRBD1. V lost 4 bases, J lost 7 bases, and 10 bases stayed unmatched. From germline, CDR1 is LNHDA and CDR2 SQIVND (reference sequence). The CDR3 is made up of 15 amino acids.

The V and J genes are TRBV6-5 and TRBJ2-5; 7 positions match TRBD1. The V segment lost 3 bases and the J segment 5 bases; nucleotides outside the gene matches: 9. Germline loops: CDR1 MNHEY, CDR2 SVGAGI. The CDR3 consists of 15 residues. The CDR3 sequence: CASSYGRQGYETQYF. For the CDR3, the DNA is TGTGCCAGCAGTTATGGTCGACAGGGATATGAGACCCAGTACTTC.

The chain joins TRBV4-1 to TRBJ1-1; 7 bases map to TRBD1. This CDR3 has 17 residues. Trimming cost V 4 bases and J 3 bases; bases outside gene matches: 14. Germline CDR1 and CDR2: MGHRA and YSYEKL. This CDR3 reads CASSLIPGTRGDTEAFF. CDR3 DNA: TGCGCCAGCAGCCTCATCCCCGGGACCAGGGGGGACACTGAAGCTTTCTTT.

The CDR3 region has the DNA TGTGCCAGCAGTAGTATGGCCGATCCAAACACTGAAGCTTTCTTT. Residues: CASSSMADPNTEAFF. The rearrangement links TRBV27 to TRBJ1-1; D unclear. The CDR3 has 15 residues. Trimming cost V 5 bases and J 2 bases, with 15 bases left between them. The germline CDR1 and CDR2 sequences are MNHEY and SMNVEV (reference sequence).

This chain joins TRBV19 and TRBJ2-7; D remains unclear. V was pared by 7 bases and J by 0 bases, with 10 bases between. The V gene's germline CDR1 is LNHDA and CDR2 SQIVND (reference sequence). The CDR3 contains 13 residues. CDR3 in amino acids: CASKTENSYEQYF. CDR3 coding DNA: TGTGCCAGTAAAACAGAAAACTCCTACGAGCAGTACTTC.

CDR3 sequence reads: CAWSIRDRAIYEQYF. The CDR3 DNA reads as TGTGCCTGGAGTATCCGGGACAGGGCGATCTACGAGCAGTACTTC. The chain joins TRBV30 to TRBJ2-7; TRBD1 matches at 9 bases. Per germline, CDR1 GTSNPN and CDR2 SVGIG (reference sequence). The CDR3 contains 15 residues. The V gene end was trimmed by 2 bases and the J gene end by 3 bases; junction bases not matched to a gene: 8.

The gene calls are TRBV10-3 and TRBJ1-5; TRBD1 might be the D (5 bases). The CDR3 totals 18 residues. The V and J ends lost 3 bases and 0 bases respectively, with 18 bases between them. Germline V gene sequence: CDR1 ENHRY, CDR2 SYGVKD. This CDR3 is CAISESIPGLNSNQPQHF. The CDR3 DNA follows: TGTGCCATCAGTGAAAGTATTCCAGGGTTGAATAGCAATCAGCCCCAGCATTTT.

The CDR3, as DNA: TGTGCCAGCAGTACAGGGGGCTACGAGCAGTACTTC. It translates to CASSTGGYEQYF. The chain links TRBV28 to TRBJ2-7; 8 bases align to TRBD1. V shed 5 bases, J shed 3 bases, and the junction held 0 bases outside the gene matches. CDR1 is MDHEN and CDR2 is SYDVKM in the germline V gene. The CDR3 totals 12 residues.

This clone has just a few counts. The V and J genes are TRBV5-4 and TRBJ1-1; D is possibly TRBD1 (6 bases). V was clipped by 0 bases and J by 4 bases, with 13 bases between them. Germline V gene data show CDR1 as SGHNT and CDR2 as YYREEE (reference sequence). The CDR3 consists of 15 residues. CDR3 protein: CASSLGPRGLTEAFF. CDR3 nucleotides: TGTGCCAGCAGCTTGGGCCCGCGGGGGCTCACTGAAGCTTTCTTT.

J is TRBJ2-7 and V is TRBV6-5; 11 bases agree with TRBD2. Trimming took 4 bases from V and 0 from J; bases not matched to a gene: 5. Germline CDR1 and CDR2: MNHEY and SVGAGI. The CDR3 is 16 residues long. The DNA of the CDR3 is TGTGCCAGCAGTTCATCCGGACTAGCGGGCTCCTACGAGCAGTACTTC. Amino acid sequence: CASSSSGLAGSYEQYF.

The genes are TRBV9 and TRBJ1-2; TRBD1 aligns across 12 bases. CDR1 is SGDLS and CDR2 is YYNGEE in the germline V gene. Losses at the gene ends were 0 bases for V and 4 bases for J; bases not matched to a gene: 10. The CDR3 covers 18 residues. CDR3 DNA sequence: TGTGCCAGCAGCGTAGCTGTCGGGGGGACAGGGGGCACCTATGGCTACACCTTC. Residues: CASSVAVGGTGGTYGYTF.

V is TRBV7-8 and J is TRBJ1-2; 11 bases are a match to TRBD1. CDR1 SGHVS and CDR2 FQNEAQ come from the germline V gene. The CDR3 spans 16 residues. Trimming removed 3 bases from V and 6 bases from J; junction bases left unmatched: 9. Here the CDR3 DNA reads TGTGCCAGCAGCTTTCCGGGAGGACAGGGGGCTAATGGCTACACCTTC. Translating gives CASSFPGGQGANGYTF. The whole variable domain, remainder taken from reference TRBV7-8 and TRBJ1-2, is GAGVSQSPRYKVAKRGQDVALRCDPISGHVSLFWYQQALGQGPEFLTYFQNEAQLDKSGLPSDRFFAERPEGSVSTLKIQRTQQEDSAVYLCASSFPGGQGANGYTFGSGTRLTVV.